This T cell receptor beta chain was identified during a study of blood T cells in healthy people across ages (dated by TCRdb to the mid-2010s). Regarding the research as a whole: In model experiments, roughly one uniquely barcoded TCR beta cDNA molecule per two T cells was captured by template switching. Using deep sequencing normalized with unique cDNA molecular identifiers, the study measured how TCR beta repertoire diversity changes with age. Donors were grouped into four age groups: young (average about 15 years), middle-aged (39), aged (62) and long-lived (82). To avoid experimental bias, donors of different ages were randomly spread across the sequencing lanes. The study analyzed two additional independent replicas of 1 million unique cDNA reads from the same blood draw for two donors, one aged 18 to 29 and one aged 80 or older. Study-wide findings and limitations: The percentage of naive T cells measured by flow cytometry correlated strongly with observed TCR beta diversity. Donor CMV infection status was unknown, potentially confounding age-related changes in expanded clonotypes. Bulk unsorted PBMC profiling prevented conclusive comparison of naive and antigen-experienced compartments. As age increased, observed TCR beta diversity per million T cells dropped in a roughly linear way, and a significant reduction was already evident by age about 36. Compared with the aged group, more naive CD4+ T cells, fewer expanded clones and increased TCR diversity were shown by the long-lived group, suggesting age selection. Estimates of total diversity based on one million sequenced T cells were considered lower bounds and underestimates.

About this clonotype: Its antigen is still unknown. Per-base quality was not reported, and no clone a single base away is much larger than it.

As encoded in the germline V gene (reference sequence), CDR1 is DFQATT while CDR2 is SNEGSKA. V loses 2 bases at its end and J loses 6 bases; junction bases beyond the gene matches: 5. Taken from cysteine to phenylalanine, the CDR3 has 15 residues. The entry retains the CDR3 DNA only, 45 bases that are in frame from base 1. To prepare the library, 5' RACE was applied. Sequencing was carried out with an Illumina HiSeq 2500. A second PCR of roughly 7 to 11 cycles was performed with a sample-barcoded 5' primer and a J-beta primer mix. A unique molecular identifier was introduced onto each TCR beta cDNA molecule by a template-switch 5' adaptor carrying 12 random nucleotides. Each sample yielded at least 2.5 million CDR3-containing paired-end reads. First-strand cDNA was synthesized from all RNA with the Mint cDNA synthesis kit, primed by a TRBC-specific oligonucleotide. All cDNA was treated with uracil-DNA glycosylase and then went through a first 18-cycle PCR with the universal primers M1SS and BC2_uni_R. Regarding the original processing steps: Normalization of each sample was performed by random selection of 1 million high-quality reads, each carrying a distinct molecular identifier. Reads with shared molecular identifiers were discarded instead of being binned into consensus sequences. CDR3 identification, clonotype clustering and error correction used MiTCR with a Q25 quality threshold and the strictest error-elimination algorithm. A nonparametric unseen species model with Euler transformation was used to estimate a lower bound on total TCR beta diversity. TCRdb itself trimmed the public reads at Q25 with fastp, ran MiXCR and retained productive beta chains. Every entry covers one CDR3 protein and lists the most common genes and DNA from its rows. These V and J calls originate from TCRdb's pipeline instead of the authors' own analysis. The sample records 600,000 to 850,000 distinct CDR3 sequences, roughly 47% of which are singletons. The ten largest clonotypes hold about 20% of the sample.

Donors were a few dozen systemically healthy Caucasian individuals from Russia aged roughly 6 to 90 years. Approximately 9.3 milliliters of peripheral blood were drawn from each donor into EDTA-treated Vacutainer tubes. Ficoll-Paque density-gradient centrifugation was used to isolate PBMCs, with at least 7 million obtained per sample. Total RNA was extracted from PBMCs with Trizol reagent, with at least 5.5 micrograms obtained per sample. Naive CD45RAhigh/CD27high T cell percentages were measured by flow cytometry on a PBMC aliquot from every donor. The sequence was obtained from a woman aged 60-70 years in good health. The chain joins TRBV20-1 to TRBJ1-6; TRBD1 aligns with 9 central bases. The sequenced material came from blood. The CDR3: CSARLPGQGNSPLHF. The nucleotide sequence is TGCAGTGCTAGACTTCCGGGACAGGGTAATTCACCCCTCCACTTT.